The 20 T cell receptor beta chains presented below share a single source sample, sequenced in a study of cytomegalovirus exposure and HLA in healthy donors. The PCR used 60 Vbeta and 13 Jbeta primers. The table came from immunoSEQ multiplex PCR; TCRdb's copy has only in-frame clones and leaves some out. The sample lists approximately 160,000 clones; about 85% were seen once. Sequenced: PBMCs. The receptors originated from a woman between 50 and 59 years old in good health and CMV-seropositive.

In DNA form, the CDR3 reads TGTGCCAGCAGCTCAGGGGACCGGGAGACCCAGTACTTC. Protein sequence: CASSSGDRETQYF. The chain joins TRBV7-2 to TRBJ2-5, with a weak D call TRBD1 (6 bases). There are 13 residues in the CDR3. V lost 4 bases to trimming and J lost 5 bases, with 11 bases between them. The V gene's germline CDR1 is SGHTA and CDR2 FQGNSA.

V gene TRBV4-3 combines with J gene TRBJ2-5; 13 nucleotides agree with TRBD2. Looked up from germline, CDR1 is LGHNA and CDR2 is YSLEER. V was pared by 4 bases and J by 2 bases, with 4 bases of the junction left unmatched. The CDR3 spans 16 residues. CDR3 coding DNA: TGCGCCAGCAGCCGAGTACTAGCGGGGGGGCAAGAGACCCAGTACTTC. The encoded protein is CASSRVLAGGQETQYF.

This chain joins TRBV11-3 and TRBJ2-1, with 8 positions matching TRBD2. V was clipped by 0 bases and J by 8 bases; unmatched bases: 9. Looked up from germline, CDR1 is SGHNT and CDR2 is YENEEA. The CDR3 runs 16 residues. The CDR3 sequence: CASSLETRAGVDEQFF. The CDR3 DNA follows: TGTGCCAGCAGCTTAGAGACCCGAGCGGGAGTGGATGAGCAGTTCTTC. Full variable domain (rest looked up from reference TRBV11-3 and TRBJ2-1): EAGVVQSPRYKIIEKKQPVAFWCNPISGHNTLYWYLQNLGQGPELLIRYENEEAVDDSQLPKDRFSAERLKGVDSTLKIQPAELGDSAVYLCASSLETRAGVDEQFFGPGTRLTVL.

This rearrangement joins TRBV4-2 to TRBJ1-2; 7 bases are shared with TRBD1. V lost 5 bases and J lost 0; bases outside the gene matches: 15. Looked up from germline, CDR1 is LGHNA and CDR2 is YNFKEQ. The CDR3 sequence is 18 residues long. Here the CDR3 reads CASSTRRTGPLANYGYTF. The CDR3 nucleotides read TGTGCCAGCAGCACGCGACGGACAGGACCGCTAGCTAACTATGGCTACACCTTC.

The chain recombines TRBV7-8 with TRBJ1-5; D is possibly TRBD1 (5 bases). The germline V and J ends were trimmed by 4 bases and 9 bases, with 13 bases remaining between them. CDR3 length: 13 amino acids. CDR1 is SGHVS, CDR2 FQNEAQ, per germline. CDR3 residues: CASSSEGQGPQHF. Here the CDR3 DNA reads TGTGCCAGCAGCTCGGAGGGCCAGGGGCCCCAGCATTTT. The full variable domain, with the rest looked up from reference TRBV7-8 and TRBJ1-5, is GAGVSQSPRYKVAKRGQDVALRCDPISGHVSLFWYQQALGQGPEFLTYFQNEAQLDKSGLPSDRFFAERPEGSVSTLKIQRTQQEDSAVYLCASSSEGQGPQHFGDGTRLSIL.

The gene calls are TRBV18 and TRBJ2-5; tentatively, D is TRBD2 (5 bases). V was clipped by 6 bases and J by 5 bases, with 16 bases between them. From germline, CDR1 is KGHSH and CDR2 LQKENI. The CDR3 length is 14 residues. CDR3 protein: CASSPLLETETQYF. In DNA form, the CDR3 reads TGTGCCAGCTCTCCCCTACTAGAAACCGAGACCCAGTACTTC.

A few counts support this clone. The J gene is TRBJ2-2, the V gene TRBV5-1, with D possibly being TRBD2 (6 bases). The CDR3 totals 14 residues. Germline assignment: CDR1 SGHRS and CDR2 YFSETQ. The V end lost 4 bases, the J end lost 1 base, and 8 bases lay between the germline ends. CDR3 DNA: TGCGCCAGCAGCCGGGACTTGAACACCGGGGAGCTGTTTTTT. This translates into CASSRDLNTGELFF. Drawing the rest from reference TRBV5-1 and TRBJ2-2, the complete variable domain is KAGVTQTPRYLIKTRGQQVTLSCSPISGHRSVSWYQQTPGQGLQFLFEYFSETQRNKGNFPGRFSGRQFSNSRSEMNVSTLELGDSALYLCASSRDLNTGELFFGEGSRLTVL.

This chain uses TRBV5-4 with TRBJ1-6; D is possibly TRBD1 (6 bases). Looked up from germline, CDR1 is SGHNT and CDR2 is YYREEE (reference sequence). The CDR3 has 15 residues. V was shortened by 4 bases and J by 3 bases, with 11 bases between the two germline ends. The DNA for the CDR3 is TGTGCCAGCAGCAAGGACAGTTTCTATAATTCACCCCTCCACTTT. Encoded protein: CASSKDSFYNSPLHF.

The chain employs TRBV7-2 and TRBJ2-5, with 7 positions matching TRBD2. J was trimmed by 0 bases and V by 1 base; bases with no gene match: 5. CDR1 is SGHTA and CDR2 is FQGNSA in the germline V gene. CDR3 length: 16 residues. The CDR3 sequence: CASSLVVGGNQETQYF. The CDR3 DNA reads as TGTGCCAGCAGCTTAGTAGTGGGGGGGAACCAAGAGACCCAGTACTTC.

The chain combines TRBV18 with TRBJ1-5; D is perhaps TRBD1 (5 bases). The germline V and J ends were trimmed by 1 base and 4 bases, with 8 bases remaining between them. The CDR3 extends over 14 amino acids. Germline V lookup: CDR1 KGHSH, CDR2 LQKENI. CDR3 sequence (DNA): TGTGCCAGCTCACCACAGACAGCAAATCAGCCCCAGCATTTT. Protein sequence: CASSPQTANQPQHF.

This sequence joins TRBV4-3 and TRBJ2-7; TRBD2 agrees at 7 bases. CDR3 size: 17 residues. V shed 0 bases, J shed 3 bases, and the junction held 11 bases outside the gene matches. Per germline, CDR1 LGHNA and CDR2 YSLEER. This CDR3 reads CASSQDAASGLDYEQYF. CDR3 DNA sequence: TGCGCCAGCAGCCAAGATGCGGCTAGCGGTTTAGACTACGAGCAGTACTTC.

The genes are TRBV4-2 and TRBJ1-1; D is unresolved. Trimming cost V 0 bases and J 11 bases, with 13 bases left between them. Germline V gene lookup returns CDR1 LGHNA and CDR2 YNFKEQ. CDR3 length: 13 amino acids. CDR3 DNA: TGTGCCAGCAGCCAAGATAATACGGGAATGGCTTTCTTT. This encodes CASSQDNTGMAFF.

V is TRBV11-2 and J is TRBJ1-1; D gene unclear. The CDR3 is made up of 15 amino acids. Germline-derived CDR1 and CDR2 are SGHAT and FQNNGV. Between the trimmed V and J ends, which lost 0 bases and 2 bases, there was a span of 10 bases. Here the CDR3 DNA reads TGTGCCAGCAGCTTAGATCCTGGGCCAAACACTGAAGCTTTCTTT. Translation: CASSLDPGPNTEAFF.

J is TRBJ2-3 and V is TRBV7-9; D call uncertain. The germline V gene has CDR1 SEHNR and CDR2 FQNEAQ (reference sequence). V gave up 8 bases and J gave up 14 bases, with 8 bases separating them. This CDR3 is built from 8 residues. The CDR3 reads CASGTGYF. The CDR3 DNA is TGTGCCAGCGGTACCGGGTATTTT.

CDR3 in DNA: TGTGCCAGCAGTGAGGTCGAAGAGGAGCAGTACTTC. Translating it yields CASSEVEEEQYF. The gene calls are TRBV2 and TRBJ2-7, with D unresolved. The germline gives CDR1 SNHLY, CDR2 FYNNEI. The CDR3 contains 12 residues. Trimming removed 3 bases from V and 7 bases from J, with 10 bases in between.

The V call is TRBV30, the J call TRBJ1-1; 7 bases are a match to TRBD1. The CDR3 sequence is 15 residues long. Trimming took 3 bases from V and 2 from J; bases not matched to a gene: 9. Germline CDR1 reads GTSNPN; CDR2 reads SVGIG (reference sequence). The CDR3 DNA sequence: TGTGCCTGGAGCTTTTCGAACAGGGGTAACACTGAAGCTTTCTTT. It encodes CAWSFSNRGNTEAFF.

This sequence joins TRBV19 and TRBJ2-3; 7 bases are a match to TRBD2. Germline V gene data show CDR1 as LNHDA and CDR2 as SQIVND (reference sequence). Trimming removed 3 bases from V and 4 bases from J; junction bases left unmatched: 7. CDR3 length: 15 amino acids. The CDR3 coding sequence is TGTGCCAGTAGTATGATGGGCGGGAGTGCAGATACGCAGTATTTT. Translation gives CASSMMGGSADTQYF.

The rearrangement links TRBV6-5 to TRBJ2-7; 8 bases agree with TRBD1. The CDR3 length is 15 residues. With V trimmed by 10 bases and J by 0 bases, 11 bases remained unmatched. The germline V gene encodes CDR1 MNHEY and CDR2 SVGAGI. DNA of the CDR3: TGTGCCACCGCCCCCGACAGGGGCCCCTCCTACGAGCAGTACTTC. Residues: CATAPDRGPSYEQYF.

The rearrangement links TRBV10-1 to TRBJ1-1; D is perhaps TRBD1 (6 bases). CDR3 length: 13 residues. V lost 7 bases to trimming and J lost 9 bases, with 18 bases between them. CDR1 is WNHNN, CDR2 SYGVQD, per germline (reference sequence). CDR3 nucleotide sequence: TGCGCCAGCAATATGGGACATCCTACCCAAGCTTTCTTT. Protein product: CASNMGHPTQAFF.

The V and J genes are TRBV5-4 and TRBJ2-5, with a weak D call TRBD1 (6 bases). Trimming cost V 4 bases and J 3 bases, with 10 bases left between them. The germline V gene encodes CDR1 SGHNT and CDR2 YYREEE (reference sequence). There are 13 residues in the CDR3. The CDR3 bases are TGTGCCAGCAGCCAAACAGGGAAAGAGACCCAGTACTTC. Its protein is CASSQTGKETQYF. The full variable domain, completed using reference TRBV5-4 and TRBJ2-5, is ETGVTQSPTHLIKTRGQQVTLRCSSQSGHNTVSWYQQALGQGPQFIFQYYREEENGRGNFPPRFSGLQFPNYSSELNVNALELDDSALYLCASSQTGKETQYFGPGTRLLVL.